Detailed here is one T cell receptor (beta chain). Selection for sequencing was limited to patients who had shown CD8+CD57+ cell expansion by flow cytometry. Genomic DNA templated the TCR beta VDJ and CDR3 profiling. In TCRdb, the reads were re-called with MiXCR into one record per CDR3 protein. The sample lists more than 95,000 distinct CDR3 sequences, about 40% occurring once. This record belongs to a study of CD8+CD57+ T cells in acquired aplastic anemia. The germline V and J ends were trimmed by 2 bases and 3 bases, with 14 bases remaining between them. The germline CDR1 and CDR2 sequences are MNHEY and SMNVEV (reference sequence). The CDR3 covers 15 residues.

This chain connects TRBV27 to TRBJ2-7, with D perhaps TRBD1 (6 bases). The TCR originated in a human donor with aplastic anemia. The sequencing input was sorted CD4+, CD8+, or CD8+CD57+ T cells (not recorded which) from PBMCs. The CDR3 loop is CASSLKRDKDYEQYF. In DNA, the CDR3 is TGTGCCAGCAGTTTAAAACGGGACAAGGACTACGAGCAGTACTTC.